Listed below are T cell receptor beta chains from one sample, sequenced in a study of patients and donors after allogeneic stem cell transplantation. Using its own MiXCR run on the RT-PCR reads, TCRdb lists one record per CDR3 protein. The data hold approximately 160,000 distinct CDR3 sequences, with around 28% observed a single time. The specimen sequenced was blood, either unsorted or a sorted T cell fraction (not recorded which). These receptors were collected from a human donor who was either an allogeneic HSCT recipient or a stem cell or donor lymphocyte infusion donor (not recorded which). It is not recorded whose cells these are; they may come from a transplant donor. Both conserved end residues are trimmed from each CDR3. Not every row has a clone size; where given, it reads once, few, many or a size class.

clone_size	v_call	j_call	cdr3_aa
-	TRBV11-2	TRBJ2-5	ASSSETQY
-	TRBV20-1	TRBJ1-4	SARWGAGEKLF
-	TRBV27	TRBJ2-7	ASSLSTYYEQY
-	TRBV6-2/TRBV6-3	TRBJ2-2	ASRKQTYTGELF
few	TRBV29-1	TRBJ1-3	SVDGGSSGNTIY
-	TRBV7-2	TRBJ2-5	ASSFAGGETQY
-	TRBV7-7	TRBJ2-2	ASRVTGAAGELF
few	TRBV20-1	TRBJ1-5	SASHSGEGNQPQH
-	TRBV11-1	TRBJ2-5	ASSPRGRSQETQY
few	TRBV7-9	TRBJ2-7	ASSSGAAYEQY
-	TRBV30	TRBJ1-2	AWSVGSPGYT
many	TRBV5-1	TRBJ2-7	ASSISYEQY
-	TRBV6-2/TRBV6-3	TRBJ2-1	ASSQLAGAGNEQF
-	TRBV29-1	TRBJ2-5	SVEDGRVETQY
-	TRBV4-3	TRBJ1-6	ASSQDTLDREGSPLH
many	TRBV20-1	TRBJ1-1	SARDYVPDSLNTEAF
few	TRBV7-2	TRBJ2-3	ASSLQGADTQY
-	TRBV20-1	TRBJ2-7	SARDPGGTSVSYEQY
few	TRBV21-1	TRBJ1-1	ASSKWDSPLNTEAF
many	TRBV6-6	TRBJ1-5	ASSLQGGKPQH
-	TRBV4-3	TRBJ2-7	ASSQRLNWVYEQY
few	TRBV7-2	TRBJ1-2	ASSLGTDGVRGYT
-	TRBV3-1	TRBJ2-3	ASSQVGVVGGRGGTDTQY
-	TRBV7-2	TRBJ1-3	ASSFPGVRAGNTIY
few	TRBV6-5	TRBJ1-1	ASSWTTTNTEAF
few	TRBV5-1	TRBJ2-3	ASSRSSSSTDTQY
-	TRBV20-1	TRBJ2-1	SARKGGTSVFSEQF
-	TRBV9	TRBJ2-1	ASSVTQGRSYNEQF
few	TRBV5-1	TRBJ1-4	ASSLESPTNEKLF
-	TRBV6-5	TRBJ2-7	ASSVIAGPSYEQY
few	TRBV20-1	TRBJ1-5	SAMGQINQPQH
-	TRBV5-5	TRBJ1-1	ASSLFPTVTEAF
-	TRBV28	TRBJ2-7	ASSSGQGVTYEQY
few	TRBV4-3	TRBJ2-5	ASSQDRTGLETQY
-	TRBV12-3/TRBV12-4	TRBJ2-1	ASSLVSLAGGYSYNEQF
many	TRBV29-1	TRBJ2-3	SVGILTDTQY
few	TRBV20-1	TRBJ2-5	SARIAGGQETQY
-	TRBV4-2	TRBJ2-1	ASSQGQFANEQF
few	TRBV16	TRBJ1-1	ASSPWEVGEAF
-	TRBV3-1	TRBJ2-5	ASSQRDSLYQETQY
-	TRBV2	TRBJ2-7	ASILSESYEQY
-	TRBV3-1	TRBJ2-7	ASSQVLQGYEQY
-	TRBV27	TRBJ2-7	ASSLSGAALYEQY
-	TRBV27	TRBJ2-7	ASSLLGSGRYEQY
-	TRBV27	TRBJ1-2	ASSRTHNYGYT
few	TRBV12-3/TRBV12-4	TRBJ2-1	ASSIGTSGSRQF
-	TRBV5-1	TRBJ2-1	ASSPGQGARNEQF
-	TRBV11-2	TRBJ2-1	ASSSLAGPYNEQF
-	TRBV18	TRBJ1-1	ASSPRTVNTEAF
-	TRBV20-1	TRBJ2-7	SARGLAGSRIYEQY